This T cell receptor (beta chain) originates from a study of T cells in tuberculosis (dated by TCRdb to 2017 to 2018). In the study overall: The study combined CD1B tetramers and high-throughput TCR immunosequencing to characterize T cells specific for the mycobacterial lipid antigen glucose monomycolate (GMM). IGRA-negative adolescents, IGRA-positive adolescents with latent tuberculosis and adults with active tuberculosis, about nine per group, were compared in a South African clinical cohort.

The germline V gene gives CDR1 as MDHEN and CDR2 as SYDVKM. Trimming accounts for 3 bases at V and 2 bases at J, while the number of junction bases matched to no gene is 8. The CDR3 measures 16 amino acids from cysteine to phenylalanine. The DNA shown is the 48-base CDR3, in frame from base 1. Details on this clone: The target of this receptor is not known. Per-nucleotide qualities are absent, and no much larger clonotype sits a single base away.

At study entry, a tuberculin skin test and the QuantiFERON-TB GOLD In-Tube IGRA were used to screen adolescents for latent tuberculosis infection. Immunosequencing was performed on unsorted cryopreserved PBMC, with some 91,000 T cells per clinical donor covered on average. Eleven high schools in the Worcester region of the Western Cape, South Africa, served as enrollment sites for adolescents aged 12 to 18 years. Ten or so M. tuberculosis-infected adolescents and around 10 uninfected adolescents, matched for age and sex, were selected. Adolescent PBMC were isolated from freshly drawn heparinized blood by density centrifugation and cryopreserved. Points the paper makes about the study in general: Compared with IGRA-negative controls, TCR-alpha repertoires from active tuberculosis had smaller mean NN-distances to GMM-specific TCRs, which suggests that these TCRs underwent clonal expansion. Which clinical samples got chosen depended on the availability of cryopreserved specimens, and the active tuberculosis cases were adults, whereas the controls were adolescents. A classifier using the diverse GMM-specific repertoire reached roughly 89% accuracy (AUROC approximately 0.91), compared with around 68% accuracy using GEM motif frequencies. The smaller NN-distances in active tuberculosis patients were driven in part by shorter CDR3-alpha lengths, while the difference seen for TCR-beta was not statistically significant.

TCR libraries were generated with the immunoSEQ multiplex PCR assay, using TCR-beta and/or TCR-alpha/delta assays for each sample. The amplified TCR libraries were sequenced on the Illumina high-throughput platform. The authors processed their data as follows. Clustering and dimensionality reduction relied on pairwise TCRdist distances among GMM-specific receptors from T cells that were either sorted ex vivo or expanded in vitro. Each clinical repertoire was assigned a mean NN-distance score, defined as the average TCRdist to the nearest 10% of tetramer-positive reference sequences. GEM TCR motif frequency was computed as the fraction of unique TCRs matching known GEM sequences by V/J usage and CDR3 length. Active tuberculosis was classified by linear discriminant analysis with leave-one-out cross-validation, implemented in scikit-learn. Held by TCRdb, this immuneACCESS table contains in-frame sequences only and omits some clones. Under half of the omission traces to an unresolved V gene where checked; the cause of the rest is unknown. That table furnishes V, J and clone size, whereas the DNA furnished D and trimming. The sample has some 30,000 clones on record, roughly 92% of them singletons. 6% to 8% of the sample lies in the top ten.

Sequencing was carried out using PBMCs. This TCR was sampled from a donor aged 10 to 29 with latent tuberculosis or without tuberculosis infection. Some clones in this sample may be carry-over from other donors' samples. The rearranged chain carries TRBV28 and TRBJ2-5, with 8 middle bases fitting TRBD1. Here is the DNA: TGTGCCAGCAGTTTTGGCGGGACAGGAGAACAAGAGACCCAGTACTTC. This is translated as CASSFGGTGEQETQYF.